This T cell receptor beta chain was identified during a study of cytomegalovirus exposure and HLA in healthy donors. Notes on the study in general: HLA allele associations emerged for around 15,000 TCR beta sequences in a later analysis, at 0.05 false discovery rate. Earlier results showed most TCR beta V segments being productive about 90% or about 30% of the time.

V was shortened by 8 bases and J by 7 bases, with 15 bases between the two germline ends. The CDR3 runs 13 residues. Germline values: CDR1 LNHDA, CDR2 SQIVND (reference sequence). As to this clone: Its antigen is unidentified.

PCR employed 60 Vbeta and 13 Jbeta primers. The assay was immunoSEQ multiplex PCR, and TCRdb's table has in-frame clones only and misses some. This sample yields 140,000 to 150,000 clones, of which approximately 68% are seen a single time; approximately 2% belongs to the top ten. The rearrangement uses TRBV19 and TRBJ2-1, with a weak D call TRBD2 (6 bases). The TCR was taken from a man aged 40-55 years in good health and CMV-seronegative. The sequencing input was PBMCs. This chain's CDR3 is CASGVLAGNEQFF. For the CDR3, the DNA is TGTGCCAGTGGTGTACTAGCTGGGAATGAGCAGTTCTTC.